This T cell receptor beta chain was captured by sequencing in a study of blood T cell repertoires in COVID-19. The CDR3 sequence is 13 residues long. V was shortened by 5 bases and J by 2 bases, with 9 bases between the two germline ends. Germline-derived CDR1 and CDR2 are MNHNY and SVGAGI (reference sequence). Clones were sequenced by immunoSEQ multiplex PCR, and TCRdb holds only the in-frame ones, with some missing. The sample carries around 18,000 clones, about four fifths recorded once. Sequenced: peripheral blood. The V call is TRBV6-6, the J call TRBJ1-1; maybe TRBD1 (6 bases). The TCR was taken from a man at least 80 years old with acute or convalescent COVID-19. The CDR3 sequence: CASSRTANTEAFF. The DNA of the CDR3 is TGTGCCAGCAGTCGGACAGCCAACACTGAAGCTTTCTTT.